This paragraph covers one T cell receptor beta chain sequence. Antigen unknown. The sample contains more than one DNA sequence encoding this CDR3. This sample is drawn from a study of shared clonotypes between healthy human individuals. General study points: What limited the represented genetic and exposure-history diversity was the small number of donors.

Assay: immunoSEQ multiplex PCR; the TCRdb copy retains only in-frame clones and omits some. The table lists 2.5 million or so clones, around 90% of them singletons, with over 0.12% in the top ten. The germline CDR1 and CDR2 sequences are SGHDT and YYEEEE. V lost 3 bases to trimming and J lost 5 bases; unmatched junction nucleotides: 3. This CDR3 is 15 amino acids long. The sequence was obtained from a man between 18 and 35 years old in good health. This chain uses TRBV5-6 with TRBJ2-2; 11 bases match TRBD1. The sample taken for sequencing was naive CD4+ T cells sorted from blood. The subset is: CD45RA+ positively selected. The CDR3 coding sequence is TGTGCCAGCAGCTCGGACAGGGGGCTGACCGGGGAGCTGTTTTTT. It encodes CASSSDRGLTGELFF. The variable domain in full, completed from reference TRBV5-6 and TRBJ2-2, reads DAGVTQSPTHLIKTRGQQVTLRCSPKSGHDTVSWYQQALGQGPQFIFQYYEEEERQRGNFPDRFSGHQFPNYSSELNVNALLLGDSALYLCASSSDRGLTGELFFGEGSRLTVL.